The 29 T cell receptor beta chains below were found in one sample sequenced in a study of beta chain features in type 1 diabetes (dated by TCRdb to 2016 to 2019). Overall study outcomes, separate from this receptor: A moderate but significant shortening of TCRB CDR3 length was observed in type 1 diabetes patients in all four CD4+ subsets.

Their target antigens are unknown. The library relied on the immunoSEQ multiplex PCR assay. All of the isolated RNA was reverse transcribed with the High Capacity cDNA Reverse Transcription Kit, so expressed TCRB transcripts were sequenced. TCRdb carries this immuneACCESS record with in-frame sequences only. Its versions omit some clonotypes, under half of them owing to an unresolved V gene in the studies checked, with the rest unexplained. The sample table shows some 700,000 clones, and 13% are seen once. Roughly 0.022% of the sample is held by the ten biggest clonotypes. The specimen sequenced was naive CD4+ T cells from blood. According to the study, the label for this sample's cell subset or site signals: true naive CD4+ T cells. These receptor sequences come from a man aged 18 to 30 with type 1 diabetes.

The CDR3 loop reads CAWERTSRAFF. The DNA of the CDR3 is TGTGCCTGGGAAAGGACATCTCGGGCTTTCTTT. The chain combines TRBV30 with TRBJ1-1; D is perhaps TRBD1 (5 bases). Germline CDR1 reads GTSNPN; CDR2 reads SVGIG (reference sequence). V lost 5 bases and J lost 11, with 15 bases in between. The CDR3 extends over 11 amino acids.

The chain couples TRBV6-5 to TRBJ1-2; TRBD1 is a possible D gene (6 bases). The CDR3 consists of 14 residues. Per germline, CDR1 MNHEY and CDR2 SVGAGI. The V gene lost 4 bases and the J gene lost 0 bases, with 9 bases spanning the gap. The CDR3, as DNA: TGTGCCAGCAGTTCCGGGACAACTAACTATGGCTACACCTTC. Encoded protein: CASSSGTTNYGYTF.

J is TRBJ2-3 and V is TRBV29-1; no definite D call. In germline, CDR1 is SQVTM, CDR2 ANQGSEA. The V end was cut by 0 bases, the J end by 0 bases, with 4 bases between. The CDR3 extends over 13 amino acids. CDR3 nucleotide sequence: TGCAGCGTTGAAGACATAAGCACAGATACGCAGTATTTT. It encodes CSVEDISTDTQYF.

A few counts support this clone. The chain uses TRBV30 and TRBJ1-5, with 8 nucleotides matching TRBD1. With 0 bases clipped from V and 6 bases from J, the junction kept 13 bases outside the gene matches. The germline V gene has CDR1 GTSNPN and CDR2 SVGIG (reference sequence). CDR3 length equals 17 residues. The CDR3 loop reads CAWSVRTGNIAGQPQHF. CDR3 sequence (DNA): TGTGCCTGGAGTGTCCGGACAGGGAATATAGCCGGTCAGCCCCAGCATTTT.

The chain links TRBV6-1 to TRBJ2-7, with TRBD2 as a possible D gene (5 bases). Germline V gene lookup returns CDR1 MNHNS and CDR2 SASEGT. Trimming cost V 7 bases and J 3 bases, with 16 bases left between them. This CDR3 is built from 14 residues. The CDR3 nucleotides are TGTGCCAGCAAAGTCGAGGCCAGCGGCTACGAGCAGTACTTC. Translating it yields CASKVEASGYEQYF.

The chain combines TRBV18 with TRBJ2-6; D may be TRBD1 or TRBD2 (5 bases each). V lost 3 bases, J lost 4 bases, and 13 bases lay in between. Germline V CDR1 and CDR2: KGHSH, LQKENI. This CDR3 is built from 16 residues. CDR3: CASSPGREPGANVLTF. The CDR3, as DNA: TGTGCCAGCTCACCGGGCAGGGAGCCCGGGGCCAACGTCCTGACTTTC.

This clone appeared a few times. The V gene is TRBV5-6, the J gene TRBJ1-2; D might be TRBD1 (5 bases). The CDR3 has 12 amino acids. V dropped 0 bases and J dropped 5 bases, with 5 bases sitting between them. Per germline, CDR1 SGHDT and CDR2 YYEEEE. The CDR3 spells CASSLGQYGYTF. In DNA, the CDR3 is TGTGCCAGCAGCTTGGGACAGTATGGCTACACCTTC.

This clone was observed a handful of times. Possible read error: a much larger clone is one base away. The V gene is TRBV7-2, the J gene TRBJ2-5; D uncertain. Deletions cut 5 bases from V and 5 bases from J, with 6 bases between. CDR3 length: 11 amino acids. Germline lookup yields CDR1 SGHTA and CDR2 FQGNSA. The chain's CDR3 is CASSPHETQYF. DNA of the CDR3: TGTGCCAGCAGCCCCCACGAGACCCAGTACTTC.

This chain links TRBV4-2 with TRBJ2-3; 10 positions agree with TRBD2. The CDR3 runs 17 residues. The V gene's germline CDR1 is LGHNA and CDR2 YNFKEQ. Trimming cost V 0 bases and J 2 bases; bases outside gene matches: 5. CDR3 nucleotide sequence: TGTGCCAGCAGCCAAGATCTACTAGCGGGGACCACAGATACGCAGTATTTT. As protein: CASSQDLLAGTTDTQYF.

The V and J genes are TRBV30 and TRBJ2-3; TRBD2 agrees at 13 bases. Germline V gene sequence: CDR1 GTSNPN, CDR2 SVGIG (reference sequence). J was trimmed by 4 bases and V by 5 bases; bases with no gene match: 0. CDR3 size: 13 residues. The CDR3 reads CAWGLAGADTQYF. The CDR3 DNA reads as TGTGCCTGGGGACTAGCGGGGGCAGATACGCAGTATTTT. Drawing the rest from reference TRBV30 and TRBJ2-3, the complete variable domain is SQTIHQWPATLVQPVGSPLSLECTVEGTSNPNLYWYRQAAGRGLQLLFYSVGIGQISSEVPQNLSASRPQDRQFILSSKKLLLSDSGFYLCAWGLAGADTQYFGPGTRLTVL.

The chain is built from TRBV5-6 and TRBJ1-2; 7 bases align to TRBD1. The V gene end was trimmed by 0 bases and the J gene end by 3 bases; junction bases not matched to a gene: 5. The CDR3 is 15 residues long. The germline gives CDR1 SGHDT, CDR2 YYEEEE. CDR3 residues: CASSLERQGYYGYTF. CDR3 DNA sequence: TGTGCCAGCAGCTTGGAAAGACAGGGCTACTATGGCTACACCTTC.

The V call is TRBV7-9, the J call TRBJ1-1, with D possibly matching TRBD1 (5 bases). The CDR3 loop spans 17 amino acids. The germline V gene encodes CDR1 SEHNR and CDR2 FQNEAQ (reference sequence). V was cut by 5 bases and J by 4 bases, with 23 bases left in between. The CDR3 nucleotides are TGTGCCAGCAGCCCACTTGGCAGGGCGATAAGGACCACTGAAGCTTTCTTT. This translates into CASSPLGRAIRTTEAFF.

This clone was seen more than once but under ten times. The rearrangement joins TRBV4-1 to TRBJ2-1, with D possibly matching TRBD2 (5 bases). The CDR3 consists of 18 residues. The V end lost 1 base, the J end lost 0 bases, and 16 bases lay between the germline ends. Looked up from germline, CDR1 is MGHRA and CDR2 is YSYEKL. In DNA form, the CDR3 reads TGCGCCAGCAGCCAAGGTGGGCTCGGGGTCCACTCCTACAATGAGCAGTTCTTC. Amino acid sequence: CASSQGGLGVHSYNEQFF.

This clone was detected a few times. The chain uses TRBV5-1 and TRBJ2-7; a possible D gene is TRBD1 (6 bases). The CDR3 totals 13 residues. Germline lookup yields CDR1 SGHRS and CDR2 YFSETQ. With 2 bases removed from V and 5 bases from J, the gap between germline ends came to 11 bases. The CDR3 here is CASSLTGFDEQYF. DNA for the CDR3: TGCGCCAGCAGCTTAACAGGGTTCGACGAGCAGTACTTC.

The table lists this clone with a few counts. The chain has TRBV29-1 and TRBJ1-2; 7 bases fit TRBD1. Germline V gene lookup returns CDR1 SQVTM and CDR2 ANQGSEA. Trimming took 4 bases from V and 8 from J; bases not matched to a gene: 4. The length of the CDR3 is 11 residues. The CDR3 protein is CSVGGTDGYTF. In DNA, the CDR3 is TGCAGCGTTGGGGGGACAGACGGCTACACCTTC.

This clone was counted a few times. CDR3 region: CASSPQGLEQFF. CDR3 nucleotides: TGTGCCAGCAGCCCTCAGGGGCTTGAGCAGTTCTTC. V is TRBV14 and J is TRBJ2-1; possibly TRBD1 for D (6 bases). Trimming removed 4 bases from V and 9 bases from J, with 10 bases in between. This CDR3 is built from 12 residues. CDR1 and CDR2 (germline): SGHDN, FVKESK.

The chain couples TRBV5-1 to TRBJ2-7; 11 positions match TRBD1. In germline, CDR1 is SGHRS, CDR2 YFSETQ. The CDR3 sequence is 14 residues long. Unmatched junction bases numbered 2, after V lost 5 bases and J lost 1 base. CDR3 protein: CASRGQGASYEQYF. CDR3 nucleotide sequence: TGCGCCAGCAGAGGACAGGGGGCTTCCTACGAGCAGTACTTC. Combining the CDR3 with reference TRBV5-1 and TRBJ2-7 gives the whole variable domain KAGVTQTPRYLIKTRGQQVTLSCSPISGHRSVSWYQQTPGQGLQFLFEYFSETQRNKGNFPGRFSGRQFSNSRSEMNVSTLELGDSALYLCASRGQGASYEQYFGPGTRLTVT.

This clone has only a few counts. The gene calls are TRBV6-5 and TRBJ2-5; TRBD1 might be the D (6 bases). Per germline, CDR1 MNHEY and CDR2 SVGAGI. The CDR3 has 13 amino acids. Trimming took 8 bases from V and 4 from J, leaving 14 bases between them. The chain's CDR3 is CASFGQPLETQYF. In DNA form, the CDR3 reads TGTGCCAGCTTTGGACAGCCGCTAGAGACCCAGTACTTC.

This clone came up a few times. In DNA form, the CDR3 reads TGCGCCAGCAGCCCCGGGACAGGGGCCGCGGGGGAGTTCTTC. Protein sequence: CASSPGTGAAGEFF. This chain joins TRBV5-1 and TRBJ2-1; the match to TRBD1 covers 10 bases. Germline-derived CDR1 and CDR2 are SGHRS and YFSETQ. V lost 4 bases and J lost 14; bases outside the gene matches: 12. The CDR3 covers 14 residues.

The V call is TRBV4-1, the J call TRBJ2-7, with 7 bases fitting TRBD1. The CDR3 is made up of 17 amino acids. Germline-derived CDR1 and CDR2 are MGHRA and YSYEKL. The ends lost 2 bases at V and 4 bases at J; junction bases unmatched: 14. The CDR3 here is CASSQPPDRTDGYEQYF. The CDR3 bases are TGCGCCAGCAGCCAACCCCCGGACAGGACGGATGGGTACGAGCAGTACTTC.

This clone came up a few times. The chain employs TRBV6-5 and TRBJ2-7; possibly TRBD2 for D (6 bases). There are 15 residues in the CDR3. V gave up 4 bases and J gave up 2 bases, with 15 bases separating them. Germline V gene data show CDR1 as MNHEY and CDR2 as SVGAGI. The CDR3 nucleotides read TGTGCCAGCAGTTTCGAGGAGACTAGTCCCTACGAGCAGTACTTC. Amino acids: CASSFEETSPYEQYF.

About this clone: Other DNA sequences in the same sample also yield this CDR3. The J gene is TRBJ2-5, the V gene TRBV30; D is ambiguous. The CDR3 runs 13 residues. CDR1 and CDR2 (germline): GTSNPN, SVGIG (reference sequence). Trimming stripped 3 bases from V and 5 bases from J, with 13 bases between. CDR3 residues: CAWSVERPETQYF. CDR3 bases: TGTGCCTGGAGCGTCGAACGTCCGGAGACCCAGTACTTC.

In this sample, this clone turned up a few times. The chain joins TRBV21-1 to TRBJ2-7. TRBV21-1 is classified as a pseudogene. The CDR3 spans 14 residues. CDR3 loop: CASSKDSYPYEQYF. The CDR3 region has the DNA TGTGCCAGCAGCAAAGATTCTTACCCCTACGAGCAGTACTTC.

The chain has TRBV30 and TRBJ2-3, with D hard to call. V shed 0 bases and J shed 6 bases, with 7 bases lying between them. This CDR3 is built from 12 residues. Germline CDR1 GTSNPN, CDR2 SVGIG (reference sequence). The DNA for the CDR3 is TGTGCCTGGAGTGTAGCTGGGGATACGCAGTATTTT. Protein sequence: CAWSVAGDTQYF.

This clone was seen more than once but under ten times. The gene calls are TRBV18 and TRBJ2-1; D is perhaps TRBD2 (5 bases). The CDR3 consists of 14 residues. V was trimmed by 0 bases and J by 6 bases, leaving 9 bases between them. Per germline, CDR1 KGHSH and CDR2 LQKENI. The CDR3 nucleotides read TGTGCCAGCTCACCACCCCCAGAGGGCAATGAGCAGTTCTTC. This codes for CASSPPPEGNEQFF.

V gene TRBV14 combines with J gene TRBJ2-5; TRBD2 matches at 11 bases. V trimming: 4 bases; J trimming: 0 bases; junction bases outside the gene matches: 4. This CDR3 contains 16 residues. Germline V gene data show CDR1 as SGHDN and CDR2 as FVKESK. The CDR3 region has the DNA TGTGCCAGCAGCCCCCGGACTAGCGGGCACCAAGAGACCCAGTACTTC. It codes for CASSPRTSGHQETQYF.

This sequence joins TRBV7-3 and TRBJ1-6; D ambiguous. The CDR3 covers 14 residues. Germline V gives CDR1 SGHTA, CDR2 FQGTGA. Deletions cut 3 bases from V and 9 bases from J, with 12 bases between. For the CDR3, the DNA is TGTGCCAGCAGCTTGGTTGCGTCGGGTTCACCCCTCCACTTT. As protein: CASSLVASGSPLHF.

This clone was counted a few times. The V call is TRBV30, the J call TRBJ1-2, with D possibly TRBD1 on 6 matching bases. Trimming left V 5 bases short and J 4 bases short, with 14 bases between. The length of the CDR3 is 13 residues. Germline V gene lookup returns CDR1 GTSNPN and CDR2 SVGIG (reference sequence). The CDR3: CAWVDRQTYGYTF. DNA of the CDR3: TGTGCCTGGGTTGACAGGCAGACCTATGGCTACACCTTC.

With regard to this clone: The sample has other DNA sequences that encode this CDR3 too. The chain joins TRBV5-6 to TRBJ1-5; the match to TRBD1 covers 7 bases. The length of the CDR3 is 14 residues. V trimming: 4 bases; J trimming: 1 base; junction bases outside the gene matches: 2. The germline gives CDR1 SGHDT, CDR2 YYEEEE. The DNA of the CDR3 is TGTGCCAGCAGCCTGGGACAGAGCAATCAGCCCCAGCATTTT. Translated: CASSLGQSNQPQHF.